These T cell receptor beta chains were read from a single sample in a study of T cells in Graves' hyperthyroidism and ophthalmopathy. TCRdb called the multiplex PCR reads again in MiXCR, with one record for every CDR3 protein. The sample has hundreds of thousands of distinct CDR3 sequences; about 15% are singletons. The sample taken for sequencing was blood. All receptors derive from a woman younger than 45 with Graves' hyperthyroidism. The CDR3 runs from the conserved cysteine through the conserved F or W. The D gene is left open where the match is weak. Only part of the rows carry a size: once, few, many, or a class if the clone is expanded.

v_call: TRBV6-2/TRBV6-3; j_call: TRBJ2-7; clone_size: -; d_call: TRBD1; cdr3_aa: CASRTGPIGSGPYEQYF; cdr3_nt: TGTGCCAGCAGGACAGGGCCAATTGGAAGCGGCCCTTACGAGCAGTACTTC
v_call: TRBV12-3/TRBV12-4; j_call: TRBJ2-7; clone_size: many; d_call: -; cdr3_aa: CASSPRASSSYEQYF; cdr3_nt: TGTGCCAGCAGCCCTAGGGCAAGTAGCTCCTACGAGCAGTACTTC
v_call: TRBV20-1; j_call: TRBJ1-2; clone_size: -; d_call: -; cdr3_aa: CSAGGEQGHGYTF; cdr3_nt: TGCAGTGCTGGGGGGGAACAGGGCCACGGCTACACCTTC
v_call: TRBV20-1; j_call: TRBJ1-5; clone_size: many; d_call: TRBD1; cdr3_aa: CSARDIRGQGSQPQHF; cdr3_nt: TGCAGTGCTAGAGATATCAGGGGACAGGGCTCCCAGCCCCAGCATTTT
v_call: TRBV11-1; j_call: TRBJ2-3; clone_size: many; d_call: -; cdr3_aa: CASSPVTDTQYF; cdr3_nt: TGTGCCAGCAGCCCAGTCACAGATACGCAGTATTTT
v_call: TRBV4-1; j_call: TRBJ1-2; clone_size: few; d_call: -; cdr3_aa: CASSQYGTASGYTF; cdr3_nt: TGCGCCAGCAGCCAATACGGGACGGCAAGCGGCTACACCTTC
v_call: TRBV27; j_call: TRBJ2-1; clone_size: few; d_call: -; cdr3_aa: CASSFPEGGQFF; cdr3_nt: TGTGCCAGCAGTTTTCCTGAAGGTGGGCAGTTCTTC
v_call: TRBV6-1; j_call: TRBJ1-2; clone_size: many; d_call: -; cdr3_aa: CAIGERGIYGYTF; cdr3_nt: TGTGCCATCGGCGAAAGGGGCATCTATGGCTACACCTTC
v_call: TRBV6-1; j_call: TRBJ1-2; clone_size: -; d_call: -; cdr3_aa: CASRDFRHGYTF; cdr3_nt: TGTGCCAGCAGGGATTTCCGTCATGGCTACACCTTC
v_call: TRBV15; j_call: TRBJ2-7; clone_size: -; d_call: TRBD2; cdr3_aa: CATSKREVGREQYF; cdr3_nt: TGTGCCACCAGCAAGCGGGAGGTGGGGCGCGAGCAGTACTTC
v_call: TRBV30; j_call: TRBJ1-5; clone_size: few; d_call: -; cdr3_aa: CAWSLGLSAQGVQPQHF; cdr3_nt: TGTGCCTGGAGTCTTGGATTGTCCGCGCAGGGTGTGCAGCCCCAGCATTTT
v_call: TRBV10-2; j_call: TRBJ2-3; clone_size: -; d_call: TRBD2; cdr3_aa: CASSGSRRLAGTDTQYF; cdr3_nt: TGCGCCAGCAGTGGGTCTAGAAGACTAGCGGGCACAGATACGCAGTATTTT
v_call: TRBV30; j_call: TRBJ1-1; clone_size: many; d_call: -; cdr3_aa: CAWSVLRAGTEAFF; cdr3_nt: TGTGCCTGGAGTGTTCTCAGGGCAGGCACTGAAGCTTTCTTT
v_call: TRBV4-1; j_call: TRBJ2-1; clone_size: few; d_call: -; cdr3_aa: CASSQEGGDEQFF; cdr3_nt: TGCGCCAGCAGCCAAGAGGGGGGTGATGAGCAGTTCTTC
v_call: TRBV7-9; j_call: TRBJ1-1; clone_size: many; d_call: -; cdr3_aa: CASTSDVGTEAFF; cdr3_nt: TGTGCCAGCACCTCCGACGTGGGAACTGAAGCTTTCTTT
v_call: TRBV3-1; j_call: TRBJ1-1; clone_size: many; d_call: -; cdr3_aa: CASSPDLTTEAFF; cdr3_nt: TGTGCCAGCAGCCCCGATTTAACCACTGAAGCTTTCTTT
v_call: TRBV27; j_call: TRBJ1-1; clone_size: -; d_call: -; cdr3_aa: CASSPARVGSNTEAFF; cdr3_nt: TGTGCCAGCAGTCCCGCCCGGGTGGGATCGAACACTGAAGCTTTCTTT
v_call: TRBV6-1; j_call: TRBJ2-4; clone_size: few; d_call: TRBD1; cdr3_aa: CASTDIQGAKNIQYF; cdr3_nt: TGTGCCAGCACCGACATACAGGGGGCCAAAAACATTCAGTACTTC
v_call: TRBV5-1; j_call: TRBJ1-5; clone_size: -; d_call: -; cdr3_aa: CASSVRGADQPQHF; cdr3_nt: TGTGCCAGCAGCGTGCGGGGGGCAGATCAGCCCCAGCATTTT
v_call: TRBV28; j_call: TRBJ2-7; clone_size: many; d_call: -; cdr3_aa: CASSLPVDGLYYEQYF; cdr3_nt: TGTGCCAGCAGTTTACCCGTTGACGGGCTTTACTACGAGCAGTACTTC
v_call: TRBV30; j_call: TRBJ2-7; clone_size: many; d_call: TRBD1; cdr3_aa: CAWSVRPGQGYEQYF; cdr3_nt: TGTGCCTGGAGTGTAAGGCCGGGACAGGGCTACGAGCAGTACTTC
v_call: TRBV10-3; j_call: TRBJ2-3; clone_size: few; d_call: -; cdr3_aa: CAISAGTDTQYF; cdr3_nt: TGTGCCATCAGCGCTGGAACAGATACGCAGTATTTT
v_call: TRBV9; j_call: TRBJ2-1; clone_size: many; d_call: TRBD2; cdr3_aa: CASSPSGTALLGDEQFF; cdr3_nt: TGTGCCAGCAGCCCAAGCGGGACTGCACTCCTGGGGGATGAGCAGTTCTTC
v_call: TRBV10-3; j_call: TRBJ2-7; clone_size: few; d_call: TRBD2; cdr3_aa: CAITSGGLAGSNEQYF; cdr3_nt: TGTGCCATCACTAGTGGGGGACTAGCGGGAAGCAACGAGCAGTACTTC
v_call: TRBV3-1; j_call: TRBJ2-1; clone_size: many; d_call: -; cdr3_aa: CASSQGVYNEQFF; cdr3_nt: TGTGCCAGCAGCCAAGGGGTCTACAATGAGCAGTTCTTC
v_call: TRBV3-1; j_call: TRBJ2-1; clone_size: many; d_call: TRBD2; cdr3_aa: CASSQELAGYPNEQFF; cdr3_nt: TGTGCCAGCAGCCAAGAGTTAGCGGGGTACCCCAATGAGCAGTTCTTC
v_call: TRBV7-9; j_call: TRBJ2-1; clone_size: few; d_call: -; cdr3_aa: CASSRLRDVAHEQFF; cdr3_nt: TGTGCCAGCAGTCGGCTGCGGGACGTAGCCCATGAGCAGTTCTTC
v_call: TRBV24-1; j_call: TRBJ2-3; clone_size: many; d_call: -; cdr3_aa: CATSDQTRRGPDTQYF; cdr3_nt: TGTGCCACCAGTGACCAAACACGACGGGGTCCAGATACGCAGTATTTT
v_call: TRBV30; j_call: TRBJ2-7; clone_size: many; d_call: -; cdr3_aa: CAWSVASASSRYEQYF; cdr3_nt: TGTGCCTGGAGTGTAGCGAGTGCTAGCAGTAGATACGAGCAGTACTTC
v_call: TRBV20-1; j_call: TRBJ2-3; clone_size: many; d_call: -; cdr3_aa: CSVPPTTDTQYF; cdr3_nt: TGCAGTGTTCCACCGACCACAGATACGCAGTATTTT
v_call: TRBV5-5; j_call: TRBJ2-1; clone_size: -; d_call: -; cdr3_aa: CASSLVYYQYNEQFF; cdr3_nt: TGTGCCAGCAGCTTAGTGTATTACCAATACAATGAGCAGTTCTTC
v_call: TRBV5-1; j_call: TRBJ2-2; clone_size: -; d_call: -; cdr3_aa: CASSLQSAGELFF; cdr3_nt: TGCGCCAGCAGCTTGCAGTCCGCCGGGGAGCTGTTTTTT
v_call: TRBV6-4; j_call: TRBJ2-1; clone_size: -; d_call: TRBD2; cdr3_aa: CASSERLAGVSSYNEQFF; cdr3_nt: TGTGCCAGCAGTGAGAGACTAGCGGGTGTAAGCTCCTACAATGAGCAGTTCTTC
v_call: TRBV5-1; j_call: TRBJ2-3; clone_size: many; d_call: TRBD2; cdr3_aa: CASSFSGKGTDTQYF; cdr3_nt: TGCGCCAGCAGCTTTAGCGGGAAGGGCACAGATACGCAGTATTTT
v_call: TRBV7-2; j_call: TRBJ2-3; clone_size: many; d_call: -; cdr3_aa: CASSLTNTDTQYF; cdr3_nt: TGTGCCAGCAGCCTAACGAACACAGATACGCAGTATTTT
v_call: TRBV27; j_call: TRBJ2-7; clone_size: few; d_call: -; cdr3_aa: CATWDSPYEQYF; cdr3_nt: TGTGCCACCTGGGACTCCCCCTACGAGCAGTACTTC
v_call: TRBV28; j_call: TRBJ2-2; clone_size: many; d_call: TRBD2; cdr3_aa: CASSRPGLAVGELFF; cdr3_nt: TGTGCCAGCAGTCGTCCGGGACTAGCTGTGGGGGAGCTGTTTTTT
v_call: TRBV6-2/TRBV6-3; j_call: TRBJ1-2; clone_size: -; d_call: -; cdr3_aa: CASSYFDTDYGYTF; cdr3_nt: TGTGCCAGCAGTTACTTTGACACTGACTATGGCTACACCTTC
v_call: TRBV9; j_call: TRBJ2-7; clone_size: many; d_call: TRBD2; cdr3_aa: CASSHGGERKFEQYF; cdr3_nt: TGTGCCAGCAGCCACGGGGGGGAGAGAAAATTCGAGCAGTACTTC
v_call: TRBV9; j_call: TRBJ2-7; clone_size: many; d_call: -; cdr3_aa: CASSVAGNFHEQYF; cdr3_nt: TGTGCCAGCAGCGTAGCGGGGAATTTCCACGAGCAGTACTTC
v_call: TRBV9; j_call: TRBJ2-1; clone_size: -; d_call: TRBD1; cdr3_aa: CASSEGQGIYNEQFF; cdr3_nt: TGTGCCAGCAGCGAAGGACAGGGGATATACAATGAGCAGTTCTTC
v_call: TRBV14; j_call: TRBJ2-1; clone_size: few; d_call: TRBD2; cdr3_aa: CASSQRRRTSGSMDEQFF; cdr3_nt: TGTGCCAGCAGCCAACGACGCCGGACTAGCGGGAGCATGGATGAGCAGTTCTTC
v_call: TRBV4-1; j_call: TRBJ2-1; clone_size: many; d_call: -; cdr3_aa: CASSHRRRDEQFF; cdr3_nt: TGCGCCAGCAGCCACCGGAGACGAGATGAGCAGTTCTTC
v_call: TRBV27; j_call: TRBJ2-3; clone_size: -; d_call: -; cdr3_aa: CASSFVRGGDTQYF; cdr3_nt: TGTGCCAGCAGTTTTGTAAGGGGGGGAGATACGCAGTATTTT
v_call: TRBV28; j_call: TRBJ1-5; clone_size: many; d_call: TRBD1; cdr3_aa: CASSFIGQGMRNQPQHF; cdr3_nt: TGTGCCAGCAGTTTTATTGGACAGGGAATGCGCAATCAGCCCCAGCATTTT
v_call: TRBV30; j_call: TRBJ2-3; clone_size: many; d_call: TRBD2; cdr3_aa: CAWTSGSSDTQYF; cdr3_nt: TGTGCCTGGACTAGCGGGAGCTCGGATACGCAGTATTTT
v_call: TRBV3-1; j_call: TRBJ2-5; clone_size: many; d_call: TRBD2; cdr3_aa: CASSRRTSGGSETQYF; cdr3_nt: TGTGCCAGCAGCCGCCGGACTAGCGGGGGCTCGGAGACCCAGTACTTC
v_call: TRBV7-8; j_call: TRBJ2-2; clone_size: -; d_call: -; cdr3_aa: CASSSRPATHSGELFF; cdr3_nt: TGTGCCAGCAGCTCCCGCCCGGCTACCCACTCCGGGGAGCTGTTTTTT
v_call: TRBV4-1; j_call: TRBJ1-5; clone_size: -; d_call: -; cdr3_aa: CASSQEGKGPQHF; cdr3_nt: TGCGCCAGCAGCCAAGAAGGGAAAGGACCCCAGCATTTT
v_call: TRBV19; j_call: TRBJ2-7; clone_size: few; d_call: -; cdr3_aa: CASSIGHEQYF; cdr3_nt: TGTGCCAGTAGTATCGGACACGAGCAGTACTTC
v_call: TRBV11-2; j_call: TRBJ2-7; clone_size: many; d_call: TRBD2; cdr3_aa: CASSYVAGGPHEQYF; cdr3_nt: TGTGCCAGCAGCTACGTAGCGGGAGGGCCCCACGAGCAGTACTTC
v_call: TRBV2; j_call: TRBJ2-7; clone_size: -; d_call: TRBD1; cdr3_aa: CASSVGWTGVLYEQYF; cdr3_nt: TGTGCCAGCAGTGTGGGATGGACAGGGGTTTTGTACGAGCAGTACTTC
v_call: TRBV28; j_call: TRBJ2-1; clone_size: many; d_call: TRBD2; cdr3_aa: CASSVAGGPRNEQFF; cdr3_nt: TGTGCCAGCAGCGTAGCGGGAGGGCCGCGGAATGAGCAGTTCTTC
v_call: TRBV5-6; j_call: TRBJ2-1; clone_size: -; d_call: -; cdr3_aa: CASSSLGLEQFF; cdr3_nt: TGTGCCAGCAGCTCCCTGGGACTCGAGCAGTTCTTC
v_call: TRBV18; j_call: TRBJ2-3; clone_size: many; d_call: -; cdr3_aa: CASSPGIAPDTQYF; cdr3_nt: TGTGCCAGCTCACCAGGGATAGCCCCAGATACGCAGTATTTT